These 7 T cell receptor beta chains share one sample of origin, sequenced in a study of T cell repertoires in cytomegalovirus infection (dated by TCRdb to 2018 to 2020). Sequencing used an Illumina HiSeq 1500. In TCRdb, the public reads were trimmed at Q25 with fastp and aligned with MiXCR, with productive beta chains retained. Each record represents a unique CDR3 protein, reported with the most common genes and DNA among its rows. This sample has approximately 25,000 distinct CDR3 sequences in its table, and around a fifth of those were observed once. The ten largest clones represent approximately 80% of the sample. Reading the label with the study, this specimen's treatment or condition is: in vitro stimulation with specific CMV peptide epitopes to enrich CMV-specific T cells. These receptors' targets are unknown. The sequencing used CD8+ T cells from cultured PBMCs, collected from culture after CMV antigen stimulation. These receptors originate from a human donor in good health (CMV status not recorded). Some clones in this sample may be carry-over from other donors' samples.

The table lists this clonotype with many counts. The CDR3 DNA follows: TGTGCCAGCAGTTACCAGACTAGCGGAAGAGGGGAGCAGTACTTC. This gives the protein CASSYQTSGRGEQYF. The chain links TRBV6-2 or TRBV6-3 to TRBJ2-7; TRBD2 aligns across 9 bases. CDR1 is MNHEY, CDR2 SVGEGT, per germline. Unmatched junction bases numbered 9, after V lost 2 bases and J lost 7 bases. The CDR3 loop spans 15 amino acids.

V usage is TRBV5-8 and J usage is TRBJ1-1; D perhaps matches TRBD1 (5 bases). V lost 4 bases, J lost 2 bases, and 21 bases lay in between. The germline CDR1 and CDR2 sequences are SGHTS and YDEGEE. This CDR3 spans 17 amino acids. The CDR3 coding sequence is TGTGCCAGCAGCCCCAGGGTTTACAACTCGGAAAACACTGAAGCTTTCTTT. The encoded protein is CASSPRVYNSENTEAFF.

This clonotype has more than one count but fewer than ten. The chain is built from TRBV7-2 and TRBJ1-2, with 8 bases fitting TRBD1. Unmatched junction bases numbered 5, after V lost 3 bases and J lost 2 bases. This CDR3 is 15 amino acids long. Germline CDR1 SGHTA, CDR2 FQGNSA. The CDR3 nucleotides are TGTGCCAGCAGCTTGGATAACAGGGGGAACTATGGCTACACCTTC. It encodes CASSLDNRGNYGYTF.

This clonotype was seen many times. V and J are TRBV6-1 and TRBJ2-5; TRBD2 might be the D (6 bases). CDR1 and CDR2 from the germline V gene are MNHNS and SASEGT. There are 17 residues in the CDR3. V was cut by 6 bases and J by 1 base, with 21 bases left in between. In DNA form, the CDR3 reads TGTGCCAGCAGCCCACAGGAGGGAATCGCCTTCCAAGAGACCCAGTACTTC. Protein: CASSPQEGIAFQETQYF.

This rearrangement joins TRBV5-4 to TRBJ2-7; perhaps TRBD1 as D (7 bases). The V gene lost 0 bases and the J gene lost 5 bases, with 15 bases spanning the gap. The CDR3 is made up of 15 amino acids. Germline V lookup: CDR1 SGHNT, CDR2 YYREEE (reference sequence). In nucleotides, the CDR3 is TGTGCCAGCAGCTTGGAAGGAGGGGGCCTCCACGAGCAGTACTTC. Translated, it gives CASSLEGGGLHEQYF.

This chain connects TRBV7-8 to TRBJ2-2, with 7 positions matching TRBD1. CDR1 SGHVS and CDR2 FQNEAQ come from the germline V gene. V shed 4 bases, J shed 6 bases, and the junction held 8 bases outside the gene matches. The CDR3 is made up of 15 amino acids. Written as DNA, the CDR3 is TGTGCCAGCAGCTCCCGGGACAGATATTCCGGGGAGCTGTTTTTT. Amino acids: CASSSRDRYSGELFF.

This clonotype was found many times. The chain uses TRBV28 and TRBJ2-7; 8 bases are shared with TRBD2. The CDR3 has 12 residues. Germline V gives CDR1 MDHEN, CDR2 SYDVKM. With V trimmed by 5 bases and J by 9 bases, 6 bases remained unmatched. CDR3 region: CASSPGTRVQYF. The CDR3, as DNA: TGTGCCAGCAGTCCCGGGACTAGAGTGCAGTACTTC.